This TCR beta chain was sequenced for a study of chemoradiotherapy in HPV16-positive cancers. CDR1 and CDR2 (germline): SGHRS, YFSETQ. The germline V and J ends were trimmed by 0 bases and 6 bases, with 16 bases remaining between them. This CDR3 is built from 15 residues. Clones were read by immunoSEQ multiplex PCR, and TCRdb kept only the in-frame ones, dropping some. The sample holds some 19,000 clones, 84% seen once. This chain links TRBV5-1 with TRBJ2-7; no clear D gene. This receptor was taken from a human donor with HPV-associated anogenital cancer. Sequencing used blood, obtained from a patient who underwent chemoradiotherapy. The CDR3 bases are TGCGCCAGCAGCTTGGCGACTGTCCAAGGGTCCGAGCAGTACTTC. It specifies CASSLATVQGSEQYF.